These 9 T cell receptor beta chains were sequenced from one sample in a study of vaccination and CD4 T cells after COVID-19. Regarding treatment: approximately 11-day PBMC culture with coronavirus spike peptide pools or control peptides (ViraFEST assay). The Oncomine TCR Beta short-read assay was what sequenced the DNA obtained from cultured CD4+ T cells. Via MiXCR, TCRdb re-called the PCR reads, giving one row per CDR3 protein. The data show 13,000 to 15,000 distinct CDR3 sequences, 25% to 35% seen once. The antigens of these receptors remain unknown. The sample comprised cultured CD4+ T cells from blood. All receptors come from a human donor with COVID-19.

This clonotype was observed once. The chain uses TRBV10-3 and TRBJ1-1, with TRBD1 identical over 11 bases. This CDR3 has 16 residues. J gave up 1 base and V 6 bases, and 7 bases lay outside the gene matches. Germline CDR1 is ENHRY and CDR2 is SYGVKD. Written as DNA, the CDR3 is TGTGCCATCAGCCTGGGACAGGGGGGTCAGAACACTGAAGCTTTCTTT. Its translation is CAISLGQGGQNTEAFF.

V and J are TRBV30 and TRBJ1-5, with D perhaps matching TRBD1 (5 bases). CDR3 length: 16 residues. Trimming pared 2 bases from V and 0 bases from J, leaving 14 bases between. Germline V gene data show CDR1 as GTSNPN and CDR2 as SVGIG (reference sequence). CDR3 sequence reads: CAWSRIGTDSNQPQHF. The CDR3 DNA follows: TGTGCCTGGAGTCGAATTGGGACGGATAGCAATCAGCCCCAGCATTTT.

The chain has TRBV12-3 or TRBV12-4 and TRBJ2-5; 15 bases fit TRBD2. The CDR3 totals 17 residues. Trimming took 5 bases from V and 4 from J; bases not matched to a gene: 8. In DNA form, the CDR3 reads TGTGCCAGCAGTGGGGGACTAGCGGGGGGTTTACGAGAGACCCAGTACTTC. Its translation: CASSGGLAGGLRETQYF.

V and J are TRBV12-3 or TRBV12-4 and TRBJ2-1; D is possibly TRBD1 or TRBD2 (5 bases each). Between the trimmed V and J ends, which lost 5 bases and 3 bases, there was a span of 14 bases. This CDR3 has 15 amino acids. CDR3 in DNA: TGTGCCAGCAGTCTCGGGACGTTCCTCTACAATGAGCAGTTCTTC. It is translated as CASSLGTFLYNEQFF.

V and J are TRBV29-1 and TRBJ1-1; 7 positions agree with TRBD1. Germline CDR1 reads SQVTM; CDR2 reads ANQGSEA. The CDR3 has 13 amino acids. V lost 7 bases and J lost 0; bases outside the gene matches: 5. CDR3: CSAMGQMNTEAFF. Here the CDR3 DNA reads TGCAGCGCTATGGGACAGATGAACACTGAAGCTTTCTTT.

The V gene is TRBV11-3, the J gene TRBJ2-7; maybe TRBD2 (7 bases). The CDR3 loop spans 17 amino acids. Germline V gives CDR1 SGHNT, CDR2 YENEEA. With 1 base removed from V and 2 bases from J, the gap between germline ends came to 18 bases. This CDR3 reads CASSLVGGAWQTYEQYF. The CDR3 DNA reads TGTGCCAGCAGCTTAGTTGGGGGGGCCTGGCAAACCTACGAGCAGTACTTC.

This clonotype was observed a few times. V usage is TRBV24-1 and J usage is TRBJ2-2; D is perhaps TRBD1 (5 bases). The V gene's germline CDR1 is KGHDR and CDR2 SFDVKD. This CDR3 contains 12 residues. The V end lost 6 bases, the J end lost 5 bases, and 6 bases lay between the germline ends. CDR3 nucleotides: TGTGCCACCAGTAGGGGAACCGGGGAGCTGTTTTTT. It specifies CATSRGTGELFF.

The CDR3 protein is CASGQGGGYTF. Here the CDR3 DNA reads TGTGCCAGCGGACAGGGGGGTGGCTACACCTTC. The V gene is TRBV25-1, the J gene TRBJ1-2; 10 nucleotides agree with TRBD1. The CDR3 runs 11 residues. The junction had 1 base not matched to a gene; V was cut back by 8 bases and J by 7 bases. Germline CDR1 and CDR2: MGHDK and SYGVNS.

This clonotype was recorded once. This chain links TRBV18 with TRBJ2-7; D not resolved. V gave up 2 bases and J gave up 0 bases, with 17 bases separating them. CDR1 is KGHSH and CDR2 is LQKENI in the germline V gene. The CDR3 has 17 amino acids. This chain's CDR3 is CASSPGLRTLPSYEQYF. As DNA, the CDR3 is TGTGCCAGCTCACCAGGGCTTAGAACCCTCCCCTCCTACGAGCAGTACTTC.